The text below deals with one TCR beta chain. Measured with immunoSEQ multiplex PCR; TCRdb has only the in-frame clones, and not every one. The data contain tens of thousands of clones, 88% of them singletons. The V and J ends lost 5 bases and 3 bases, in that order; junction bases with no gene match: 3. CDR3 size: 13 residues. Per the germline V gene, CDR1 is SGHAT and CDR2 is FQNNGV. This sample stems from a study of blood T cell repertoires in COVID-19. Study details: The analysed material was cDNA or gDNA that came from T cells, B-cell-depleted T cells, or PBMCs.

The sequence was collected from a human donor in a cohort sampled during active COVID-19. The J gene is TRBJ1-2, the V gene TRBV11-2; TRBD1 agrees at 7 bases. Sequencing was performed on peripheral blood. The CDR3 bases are TGTGCCAGCAGCCCCACAGGGGACTATGGCTACACCTTC. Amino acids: CASSPTGDYGYTF.